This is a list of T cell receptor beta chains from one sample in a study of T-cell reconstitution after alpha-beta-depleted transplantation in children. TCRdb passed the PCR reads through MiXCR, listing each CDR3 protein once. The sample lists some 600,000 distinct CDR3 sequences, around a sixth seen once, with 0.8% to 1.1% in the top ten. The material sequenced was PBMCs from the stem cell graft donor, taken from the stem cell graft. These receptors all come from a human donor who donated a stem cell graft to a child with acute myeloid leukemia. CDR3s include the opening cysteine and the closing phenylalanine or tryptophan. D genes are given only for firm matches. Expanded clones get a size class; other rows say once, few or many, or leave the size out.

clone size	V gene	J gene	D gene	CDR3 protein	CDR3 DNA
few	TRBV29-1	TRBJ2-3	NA	CSVGGGARAQRDTQYF	TGCAGCGTTGGGGGGGGGGCAAGGGCCCAGCGGGATACGCAGTATTTT
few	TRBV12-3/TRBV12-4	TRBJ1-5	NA	CASSRTQGTFNQPQHF	TGTGCCAGCAGTCGAACCCAGGGGACTTTTAATCAGCCCCAGCATTTT
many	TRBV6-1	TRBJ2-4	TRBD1	CASSATGSIAKNIQYF	TGTGCCAGCAGTGCGACAGGGTCCATAGCCAAAAACATTCAGTACTTC
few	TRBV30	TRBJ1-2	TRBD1	CAWTTGTSYGYTF	TGTGCCTGGACGACAGGGACGAGCTATGGCTACACCTTC
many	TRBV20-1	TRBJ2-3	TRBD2	CSASGAGGLADTQYF	TGCAGTGCCAGCGGCGCGGGGGGACTTGCAGATACGCAGTATTTT
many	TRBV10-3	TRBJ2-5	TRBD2	CAISEAGVQETQYF	TGTGCCATCAGCGAAGCGGGGGTACAAGAGACCCAGTACTTC
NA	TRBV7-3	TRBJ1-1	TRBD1	CASSPQKGAEAFF	TGTGCCAGCAGCCCTCAAAAGGGGGCCGAGGCTTTCTTT
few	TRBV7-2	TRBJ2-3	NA	CASSADIHLGTDTQYF	TGTGCCAGCAGCGCGGACATACACCTTGGCACAGATACGCAGTATTTT
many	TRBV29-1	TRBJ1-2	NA	CSVESSNYGYTF	TGCAGCGTTGAGTCAAGCAACTATGGCTACACCTTC
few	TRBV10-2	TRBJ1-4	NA	CASSEWGAYEKLFF	TGCGCCAGCAGTGAGTGGGGAGCCTACGAAAAACTGTTTTTT
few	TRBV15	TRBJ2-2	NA	CATSREISGQTGELFF	TGTGCCACCAGCAGAGAAATTTCAGGGCAGACCGGGGAGCTGTTTTTT
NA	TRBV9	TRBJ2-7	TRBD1	CASSVGTGGRGEQYF	TGTGCCAGCAGCGTTGGGACAGGGGGCCGGGGCGAGCAGTACTTC
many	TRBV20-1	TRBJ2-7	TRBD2	CSAFAGGPSYEQYF	TGCAGTGCTTTCGCGGGGGGGCCCTCCTACGAGCAGTACTTC
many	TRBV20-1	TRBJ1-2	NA	CSARDGRISYGYTF	TGCAGTGCCAGAGACGGACGGATAAGCTATGGCTACACCTTC
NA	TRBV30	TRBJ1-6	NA	CAWNQARNSPLHF	TGTGCCTGGAACCAGGCGAGGAATTCACCCCTCCACTTT
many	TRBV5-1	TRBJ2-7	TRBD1	CASSSGQGSNEQYF	TGCGCCAGCAGCTCCGGACAGGGTTCAAACGAGCAGTACTTC
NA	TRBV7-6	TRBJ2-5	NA	CASSQTPVREETQYF	TGTGCCAGCAGTCAAACGCCGGTCAGAGAAGAGACCCAGTACTTC
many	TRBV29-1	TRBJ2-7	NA	CSVKDWISSSYEQYF	TGCAGCGTTAAGGATTGGATAAGCAGCTCCTACGAGCAGTACTTC
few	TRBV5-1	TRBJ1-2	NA	CASSLVGIGYTF	TGCGCCAGCAGCTTGGTGGGTATCGGCTACACCTTC
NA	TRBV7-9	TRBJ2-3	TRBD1	CASSRPGTGLQQQYF	TGTGCCAGCAGCCGCCCCGGGACAGGCCTACAACAGCAGTATTTT
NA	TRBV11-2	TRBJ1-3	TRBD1	CASSLVYGTAVFRNTIYF	TGTGCCAGCAGCTTAGTTTACGGGACAGCCGTTTTTAGAAACACCATATATTTT
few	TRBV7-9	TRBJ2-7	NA	CASSPPVLGGSSYEQYF	TGTGCCAGCAGCCCCCCAGTCTTAGGGGGTTCTTCCTACGAGCAGTACTTC
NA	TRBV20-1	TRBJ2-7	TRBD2	CSARRLDSGGPFYEQYF	TGCAGTGCTAGAAGGTTGGATAGCGGGGGGCCCTTCTACGAGCAGTACTTC
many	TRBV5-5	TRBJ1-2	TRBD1	CASTREGATYGYTF	TGTGCCAGCACCCGAGAGGGGGCGACCTATGGCTACACCTTC
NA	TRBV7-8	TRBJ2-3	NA	CASSQRGAPATQYF	TGTGCCAGCAGCCAACGGGGCGCCCCGGCTACGCAGTATTTT
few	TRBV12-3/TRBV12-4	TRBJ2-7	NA	CASSPPWSSYEQYF	TGTGCCAGCAGCCCCCCTTGGAGCTCCTACGAGCAGTACTTC
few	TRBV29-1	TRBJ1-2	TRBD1	CSVEGGRGLNGYTF	TGCAGCGTTGAAGGCGGCAGGGGGCTCAATGGCTACACCTTC
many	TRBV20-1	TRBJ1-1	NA	CSAGRRYTEAFF	TGCAGTGCAGGCAGGAGATACACTGAAGCTTTCTTT
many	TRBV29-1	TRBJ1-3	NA	CSVGLGIGACSGNTIYF	TGCAGCGTTGGATTGGGTATAGGGGCTTGCTCTGGAAACACCATATATTTT
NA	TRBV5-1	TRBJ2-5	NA	CASSLDRPGKTQYF	TGCGCCAGCAGCCTTGACAGACCCGGGAAGACCCAGTACTTC
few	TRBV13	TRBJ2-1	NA	CASSLREAEQFF	TGTGCCAGCAGCTTACGAGAGGCTGAGCAGTTCTTC
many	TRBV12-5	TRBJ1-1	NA	CASGFGTEAFF	TGTGCTAGTGGTTTCGGGACTGAAGCTTTCTTT
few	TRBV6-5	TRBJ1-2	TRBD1	CASSSVATGGYGYTF	TGTGCCAGCAGTTCCGTCGCGACAGGGGGCTATGGCTACACCTTC
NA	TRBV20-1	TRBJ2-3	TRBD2	CSASPLAGGPRRTDTQYF	TGCAGTGCTAGTCCCCTAGCGGGGGGGCCGCGGCGCACAGATACGCAGTATTTT
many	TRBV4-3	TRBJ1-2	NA	CASSQGQNYGYTF	TGCGCCAGCAGCCAAGGGCAGAACTATGGCTACACCTTC
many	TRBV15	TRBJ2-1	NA	CATSRDRRASYNEQFF	TGTGCCACCAGCAGAGACCGCCGGGCGTCCTACAATGAGCAGTTCTTC
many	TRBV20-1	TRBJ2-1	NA	CSARSDGGRNEQFF	TGCAGTGCTAGAAGCGACGGGGGAAGGAATGAGCAGTTCTTC
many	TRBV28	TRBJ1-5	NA	CASSPVYDSNQPQHF	TGTGCCAGCAGCCCTGTTTACGACAGCAATCAGCCCCAGCATTTT
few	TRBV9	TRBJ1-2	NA	CASSVSTLHYGYTF	TGTGCCAGCAGCGTTTCCACACTTCACTATGGCTACACCTTC
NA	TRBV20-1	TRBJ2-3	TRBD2	CSARDFILAGGPSTDTQYF	TGCAGTGCTAGAGATTTCATACTAGCGGGGGGGCCGTCCACAGATACGCAGTATTTT
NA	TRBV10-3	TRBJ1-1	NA	CAIRADLNTEAFF	TGTGCCATCAGGGCAGACCTGAACACTGAAGCTTTCTTT